The source of this T cell receptor beta chain is a study of cytomegalovirus exposure and HLA in healthy donors. In regard to this clone: Its target is not known.

The assay was immunoSEQ multiplex PCR, and TCRdb's table has in-frame clones only and misses some. The table shows 97,000 or so clones, with less than 90% occurring only once. General study findings and limits: A few of the chains that were CMV-associated were confirmed in vitro to be specific for CMV antigens. According to reports, the classifier identified cytomegalovirus status with high specificity and sensitivity. Rarity marked most TCR sequences, yet some public TCRs occurred in many donors.

V lost 4 bases and J 4 bases, leaving 10 bases between the germline ends. Per the germline V gene, CDR1 is MNHNS and CDR2 is SASEGT. The CDR3 runs 14 residues. The source of this sequence is a man younger than 35 in good health and CMV-seropositive. The sample was PBMCs. The chain recombines TRBV6-1 with TRBJ2-2, with D possibly matching TRBD1 (6 bases). DNA for the CDR3: TGTGCCAGCAGTGGAGACAGGTTCACCGGGGAGCTGTTTTTT. This gives the protein CASSGDRFTGELFF.